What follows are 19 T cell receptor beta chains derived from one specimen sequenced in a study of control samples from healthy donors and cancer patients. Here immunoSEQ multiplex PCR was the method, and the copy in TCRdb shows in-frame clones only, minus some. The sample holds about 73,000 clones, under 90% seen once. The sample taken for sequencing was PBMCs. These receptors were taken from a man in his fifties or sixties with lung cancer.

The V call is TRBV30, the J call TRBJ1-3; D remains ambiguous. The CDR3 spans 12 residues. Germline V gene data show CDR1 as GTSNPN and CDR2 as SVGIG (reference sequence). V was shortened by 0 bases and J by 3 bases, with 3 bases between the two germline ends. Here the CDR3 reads CAWSVHGNTIYF. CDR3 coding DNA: TGTGCCTGGAGTGTACATGGAAACACCATATATTTT.

CDR3 nucleotide sequence: TGTGCCAGCAGCTTAAGCTTGGGGGAGACCCAGTACTTC. This sequence encodes CASSLSLGETQYF. The chain uses TRBV7-2 and TRBJ2-5; D gene uncertain. V was cut by 2 bases and J by 5 bases, with 9 bases left in between. The CDR3 runs to 13 residues. Germline CDR1 SGHTA, CDR2 FQGNSA.

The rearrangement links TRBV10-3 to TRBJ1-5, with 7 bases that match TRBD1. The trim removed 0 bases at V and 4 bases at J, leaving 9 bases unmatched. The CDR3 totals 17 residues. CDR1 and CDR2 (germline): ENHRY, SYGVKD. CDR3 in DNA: TGTGCCATCAGTGAGTCCGGCAGGGGGACGGGGAATCAGCCCCAGCATTTT. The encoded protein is CAISESGRGTGNQPQHF.

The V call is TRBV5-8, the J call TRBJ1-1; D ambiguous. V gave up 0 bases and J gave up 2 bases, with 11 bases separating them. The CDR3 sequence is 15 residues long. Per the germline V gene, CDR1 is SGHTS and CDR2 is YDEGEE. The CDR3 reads CASSLGQLKNTEAFF. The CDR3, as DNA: TGTGCCAGCAGCTTGGGGCAGCTAAAAAACACTGAAGCTTTCTTT.

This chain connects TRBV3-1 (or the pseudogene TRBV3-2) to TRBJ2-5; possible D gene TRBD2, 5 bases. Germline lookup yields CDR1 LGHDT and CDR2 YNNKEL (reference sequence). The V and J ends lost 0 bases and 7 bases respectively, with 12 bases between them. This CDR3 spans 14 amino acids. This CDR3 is CASSQENSVGTQYF. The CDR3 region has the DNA TGTGCCAGCAGCCAAGAAAATAGCGTGGGGACCCAGTACTTC.

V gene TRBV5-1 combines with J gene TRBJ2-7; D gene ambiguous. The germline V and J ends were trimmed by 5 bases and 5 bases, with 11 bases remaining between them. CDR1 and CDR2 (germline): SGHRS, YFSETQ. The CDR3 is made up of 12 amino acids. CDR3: CASSSGLNEQYF. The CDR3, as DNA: TGCGCCAGCAGTTCCGGGCTCAACGAGCAGTACTTC.

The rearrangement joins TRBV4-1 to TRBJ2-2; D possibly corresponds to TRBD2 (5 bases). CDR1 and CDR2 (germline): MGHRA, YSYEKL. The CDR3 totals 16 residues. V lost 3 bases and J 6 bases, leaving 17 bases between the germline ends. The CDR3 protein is CASSQRVAELPGELFF. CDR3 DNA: TGCGCCAGCAGCCAGAGGGTGGCAGAGCTTCCCGGGGAGCTGTTTTTT.

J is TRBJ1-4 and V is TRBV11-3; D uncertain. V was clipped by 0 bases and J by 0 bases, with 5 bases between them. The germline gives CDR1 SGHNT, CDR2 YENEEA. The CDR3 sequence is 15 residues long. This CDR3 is CASSLEEATNEKLFF. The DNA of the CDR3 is TGTGCCAGCAGCTTAGAAGAGGCAACTAATGAAAAACTGTTTTTT.

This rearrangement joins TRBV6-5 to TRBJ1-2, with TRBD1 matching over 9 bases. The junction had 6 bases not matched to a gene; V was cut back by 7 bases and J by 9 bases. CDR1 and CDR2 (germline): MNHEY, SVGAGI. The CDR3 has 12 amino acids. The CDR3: CASTQQGASYTF. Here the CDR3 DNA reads TGTGCCAGCACACAACAGGGGGCGAGCTACACCTTC.

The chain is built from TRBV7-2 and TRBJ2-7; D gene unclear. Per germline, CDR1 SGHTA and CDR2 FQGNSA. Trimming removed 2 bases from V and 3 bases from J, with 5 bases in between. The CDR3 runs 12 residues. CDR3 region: CASSLQGYEQYF. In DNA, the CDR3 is TGTGCCAGCAGCTTACAAGGCTACGAGCAGTACTTC.

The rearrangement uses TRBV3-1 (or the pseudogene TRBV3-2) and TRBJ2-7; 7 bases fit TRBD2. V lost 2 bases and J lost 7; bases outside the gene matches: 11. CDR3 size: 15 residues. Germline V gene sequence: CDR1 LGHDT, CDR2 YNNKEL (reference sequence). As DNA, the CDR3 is TGTGCCAGCAGCCAAAGCCCCGTAAGCGGGGTAGAGCAGTACTTC. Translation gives CASSQSPVSGVEQYF.

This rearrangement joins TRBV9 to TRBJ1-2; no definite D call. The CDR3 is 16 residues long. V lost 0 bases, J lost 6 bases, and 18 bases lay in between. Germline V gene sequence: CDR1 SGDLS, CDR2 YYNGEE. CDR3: CASSVDIVPFLDGYTF. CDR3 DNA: TGTGCCAGCAGCGTAGATATAGTGCCCTTCCTCGATGGCTACACCTTC.

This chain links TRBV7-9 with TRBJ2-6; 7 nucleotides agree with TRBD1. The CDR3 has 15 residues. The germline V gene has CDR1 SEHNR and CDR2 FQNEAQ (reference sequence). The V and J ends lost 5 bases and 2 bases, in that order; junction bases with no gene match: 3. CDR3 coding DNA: TGTGCCAGCAGCCCAACAGGGGCTGGGGCCAACGTCCTGACTTTC. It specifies CASSPTGAGANVLTF.

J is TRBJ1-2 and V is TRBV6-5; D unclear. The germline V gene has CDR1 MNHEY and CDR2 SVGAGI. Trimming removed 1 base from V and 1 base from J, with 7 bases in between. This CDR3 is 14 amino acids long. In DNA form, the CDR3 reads TGTGCCAGCAGTTACTTGGGGAATAACTATGGCTACACCTTC. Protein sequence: CASSYLGNNYGYTF.

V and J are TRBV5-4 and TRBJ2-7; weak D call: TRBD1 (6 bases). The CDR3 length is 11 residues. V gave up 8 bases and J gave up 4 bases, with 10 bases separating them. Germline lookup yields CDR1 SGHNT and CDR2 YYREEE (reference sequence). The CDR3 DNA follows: TGTGCCAGTAGTCAGGGGTACGAGCAGTACTTC. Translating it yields CASSQGYEQYF.

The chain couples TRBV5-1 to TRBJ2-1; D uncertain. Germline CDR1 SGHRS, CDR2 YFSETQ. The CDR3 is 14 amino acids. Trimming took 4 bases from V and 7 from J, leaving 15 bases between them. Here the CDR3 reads CASSPPRTANEQFF. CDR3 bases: TGCGCCAGCAGCCCCCCACGGACGGCAAATGAGCAGTTCTTC.

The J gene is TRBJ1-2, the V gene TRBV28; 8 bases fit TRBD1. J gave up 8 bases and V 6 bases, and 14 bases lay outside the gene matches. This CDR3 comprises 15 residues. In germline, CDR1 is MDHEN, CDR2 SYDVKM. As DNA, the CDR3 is TGTGCCAGCAGGTCCGGGACAGGTTTTATTCGGGGCTACACCTTC. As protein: CASRSGTGFIRGYTF.

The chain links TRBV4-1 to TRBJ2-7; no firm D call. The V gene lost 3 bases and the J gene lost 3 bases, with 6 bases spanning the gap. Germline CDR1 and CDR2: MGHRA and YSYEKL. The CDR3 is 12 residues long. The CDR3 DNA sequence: TGCGCCAGCAGCCACGAGCGCTACGAGCAGTACTTC. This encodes CASSHERYEQYF.

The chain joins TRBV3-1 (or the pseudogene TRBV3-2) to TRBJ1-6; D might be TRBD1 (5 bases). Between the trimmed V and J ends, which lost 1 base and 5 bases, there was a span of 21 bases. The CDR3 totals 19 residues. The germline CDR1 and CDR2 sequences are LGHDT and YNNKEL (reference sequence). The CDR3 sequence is CASSQVSVVGGPDNSPLHF. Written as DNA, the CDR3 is TGTGCCAGCAGCCAAGTCTCGGTTGTGGGGGGTCCCGATAATTCACCCCTCCACTTT.